A single sample gave rise to the 23 T cell receptor beta chains below, sequenced in a study of T cell repertoires in cytomegalovirus infection. TCRdb reprocessed the reads with MiXCR, giving one entry per CDR3 protein. The table records over 250,000 distinct CDR3 sequences, under 25% of them present only once. These receptors lack a known antigen. Sequencing was performed on cultured PBMCs, taken from culture after CMV antigen stimulation. The receptors shown here come from a human donor in good health (CMV status not recorded). Some clones in this sample may be carry-over from other donors' samples.

The chain is built from TRBV5-4 and TRBJ1-4; TRBD1 matches at 7 bases. Germline V lookup: CDR1 SGHNT, CDR2 YYREEE (reference sequence). V lost 3 bases to trimming and J lost 3 bases; unmatched junction nucleotides: 5. The CDR3 totals 15 residues. In nucleotides, the CDR3 is TGTGCCAGCAGCTCAAACAGGGGTCCTAATGAAAAACTGTTTTTT. Protein sequence: CASSSNRGPNEKLFF.

This clonotype was seen many times. The chain is built from TRBV12-3 or TRBV12-4 and TRBJ2-3, with D possibly matching TRBD2 (6 bases). V gave up 5 bases and J gave up 8 bases, with 14 bases separating them. CDR3 size: 13 residues. In nucleotides, the CDR3 is TGTGCCAGCAGTCCGCCGGGACTGCCTACGCAGTATTTT. Its translation: CASSPPGLPTQYF.

This chain uses TRBV27 with TRBJ1-5, with TRBD1 matching 9 bases. Germline CDR1 reads MNHEY; CDR2 reads SMNVEV (reference sequence). Trimming at V came to 5 bases and at J to 6 bases, leaving 11 bases not matched to a gene. This CDR3 has 16 amino acids. CDR3 protein: CASSPLLGQGGQPQHF. CDR3 in DNA: TGTGCCAGCAGTCCACTATTGGGACAGGGCGGTCAGCCCCAGCATTTT.

This chain connects TRBV29-1 to TRBJ1-1, with 7 bases that match TRBD1. CDR1 SQVTM and CDR2 ANQGSEA come from the germline V gene. The CDR3 runs to 12 residues. V trimming: 7 bases; J trimming: 1 base; junction bases outside the gene matches: 3. The DNA for the CDR3 is TGCAGCGGGAACAGGGGGAACACTGAAGCTTTCTTT. Its translation: CSGNRGNTEAFF.

The chain is built from TRBV4-1 and TRBJ2-7; unclear D gene. CDR1 MGHRA and CDR2 YSYEKL come from the germline V gene. The CDR3 runs 14 residues. The germline V and J ends were trimmed by 2 bases and 4 bases, with 12 bases remaining between them. CDR3 in DNA: TGCGCCAGCAGCCAACTAAAGAAGGGTTACGAGCAGTACTTC. It is translated as CASSQLKKGYEQYF.

This clonotype is judged medium-sized (0.01 to 0.1%). The chain couples TRBV7-2 to TRBJ2-1; 14 nucleotides agree with TRBD2. This CDR3 has 15 residues. Unmatched junction bases numbered 3, after V lost 5 bases and J lost 6 bases. From germline, CDR1 is SGHTA and CDR2 FQGNSA. The DNA for the CDR3 is TGTGCCAGCAGCACGGGACTAGCGGGAGTCAATGAGCAGTTCTTC. Its protein product is CASSTGLAGVNEQFF.

The rearrangement uses TRBV24-1 and TRBJ1-5; D is undetermined. The CDR3 contains 13 residues. V lost 9 bases to trimming and J lost 0 bases, with 8 bases between them. Germline CDR1 KGHDR, CDR2 SFDVKD. The CDR3 loop reads CATQDHSNQPQHF. CDR3 sequence (DNA): TGTGCCACCCAAGATCATAGCAATCAGCCCCAGCATTTT.

A few counts support this clonotype. The V gene is TRBV28, the J gene TRBJ2-2; D might be TRBD2 (6 bases). Trimming removed 5 bases at V and 2 bases at J, with 12 bases between. Germline CDR1 and CDR2: MDHEN and SYDVKM. The CDR3 consists of 15 residues. CDR3 coding DNA: TGTGCCAGCAGTGCTAATAGCGGCAACACCGGGGAGCTGTTTTTT. Residues: CASSANSGNTGELFF.

The rearrangement links TRBV5-4 to TRBJ2-1; TRBD2 aligns across 9 bases. CDR1 is SGHNT and CDR2 is YYREEE in the germline V gene (reference sequence). After removal of 5 bases from V and 7 bases from J, the junction contained 4 bases not matched to a gene. The CDR3 length is 13 residues. The CDR3 DNA sequence: TGTGCCAGCAGGCTAACTAGCGGGAATGAGCAGTTCTTC. Its protein product is CASRLTSGNEQFF.

CDR3 coding DNA: TGTGCCAGCAGTTACACGGGGAAGATTCATGAAAAACTGTTTTTT. It specifies CASSYTGKIHEKLFF. The V gene is TRBV27, the J gene TRBJ1-4; D ambiguous. Trimming took 4 bases from V and 6 from J, leaving 15 bases between them. The germline V gene encodes CDR1 MNHEY and CDR2 SMNVEV (reference sequence). The CDR3 covers 15 residues.

The chain is built from TRBV7-4 and TRBJ2-7, with D possibly matching TRBD1 (6 bases). CDR1 and CDR2 from the germline V gene are SGHVT and SQSDAQ. This CDR3 is 16 amino acids long. V lost 1 base and J 4 bases, leaving 17 bases between the germline ends. The CDR3 spells CASSLEGEGTRYEQYV. CDR3 nucleotides: TGTGCCAGCAGCTTAGAGGGGGAAGGGACAAGGTACGAGCAGTACGTC.

V is TRBV20-1 and J is TRBJ2-1; 11 bases map to TRBD2. This CDR3 is 15 amino acids long. The junction had 6 bases not matched to a gene; V was cut back by 6 bases and J by 2 bases. From germline, CDR1 is DFQATT and CDR2 SNEGSKA (reference sequence). As DNA, the CDR3 is TGCAGTGCCCGGGGACTAGCGGAACCCTACAATGAGCAGTTCTTC. Translating it yields CSARGLAEPYNEQFF.

This chain links TRBV28 with TRBJ2-7, with 7 bases lining up with TRBD2. Germline values: CDR1 MDHEN, CDR2 SYDVKM. The CDR3 contains 14 residues. After removal of 3 bases from V and 5 bases from J, the junction contained 7 bases not matched to a gene. The CDR3 spells CASSLGGSLHEQYV. As DNA, the CDR3 is TGTGCCAGCAGTTTGGGGGGGAGTCTCCACGAGCAGTACGTC.

This clonotype was seen at least ten times. The rearrangement joins TRBV7-9 to TRBJ2-7; 10 bases align to TRBD1. Germline-derived CDR1 and CDR2 are SEHNR and FQNEAQ (reference sequence). The CDR3 contains 15 residues. The V gene end was trimmed by 5 bases and the J gene end by 7 bases; junction bases not matched to a gene: 11. CDR3 coding DNA: TGTGCCAGCAGCAGCCAGGGACAGGGGCGTTCGGAGCAGTACTTC. This encodes CASSSQGQGRSEQYF.

The V call is TRBV27, the J call TRBJ2-1; TRBD2 matches at 11 bases. From germline, CDR1 is MNHEY and CDR2 SMNVEV (reference sequence). Trimming at V came to 3 bases and at J to 7 bases, leaving 5 bases not matched to a gene. This CDR3 is 15 amino acids long. This chain's CDR3 is CASSFPSSGRNEQFF. In nucleotides, the CDR3 is TGTGCCAGCAGTTTCCCGTCTAGCGGGAGGAATGAGCAGTTCTTC.

V usage is TRBV6-5 and J usage is TRBJ1-2; a weak D match, TRBD1 (6 bases). The CDR3 contains 15 residues. V was trimmed by 0 bases and J by 4 bases, leaving 12 bases between them. The germline V gene has CDR1 MNHEY and CDR2 SVGAGI. The CDR3 DNA reads TGTGCCAGCAGTTACTCGAGGGGGACGGGCTATGGCTACACCTTC. Translated: CASSYSRGTGYGYTF.

The chain recombines TRBV4-1 with TRBJ1-1; D not resolved. Germline V gene sequence: CDR1 MGHRA, CDR2 YSYEKL. The CDR3 extends over 15 amino acids. V was cut by 0 bases and J by 5 bases, with 13 bases left in between. The CDR3: CASSQDGGVGTEAFF. The CDR3 nucleotides are TGCGCCAGCAGCCAAGATGGAGGCGTGGGGACTGAAGCTTTCTTT.

This clonotype appeared a single time. CDR3 nucleotides: TGCGCCAGCAGCTTGAGCTCCGGCTCAGCGGGAGCGGATACGCAGTATTTT. This encodes CASSLSSGSAGADTQYF. The rearrangement links TRBV5-1 to TRBJ2-3; 8 bases match TRBD2. Unmatched junction bases numbered 13, after V lost 1 base and J lost 6 bases. The CDR3 consists of 17 residues. Germline V CDR1 and CDR2: SGHRS, YFSETQ. Complete variable domain (other parts from reference TRBV5-1 and TRBJ2-3): KAGVTQTPRYLIKTRGQQVTLSCSPISGHRSVSWYQQTPGQGLQFLFEYFSETQRNKGNFPGRFSGRQFSNSRSEMNVSTLELGDSALYLCASSLSSGSAGADTQYFGPGTRLTVL.

The chain is built from TRBV14 and TRBJ1-2, with D hard to call. The germline V gene has CDR1 SGHDN and CDR2 FVKESK. Trimming removed 0 bases at V and 8 bases at J, with 13 bases between. The CDR3 runs to 14 residues. In nucleotides, the CDR3 is TGTGCCAGCAGCCAAGATCCGGTGGGTTTCGGCTACACCTTC. Translating gives CASSQDPVGFGYTF.

The chain recombines TRBV19 with TRBJ1-1; D gene uncertain. The CDR3 covers 12 residues. V gave up 6 bases and J gave up 6 bases, with 11 bases separating them. CDR1 and CDR2 (germline): LNHDA, SQIVND (reference sequence). The CDR3 sequence: CASSSRNAEAFF. The DNA for the CDR3 is TGTGCCAGTAGCAGCCGGAATGCTGAAGCTTTCTTT.

This clonotype was observed at least ten times. V gene TRBV4-1 combines with J gene TRBJ2-1; 8 bases line up with TRBD2. In germline, CDR1 is MGHRA, CDR2 YSYEKL. J lost 4 bases, V lost 0 bases, and 11 bases had no gene match. The CDR3 is made up of 18 amino acids. The CDR3 is CASSQDTVGVAGYNEQFF. DNA for the CDR3: TGCGCCAGCAGCCAAGATACGGTCGGGGTAGCGGGATACAATGAGCAGTTCTTC.

This clonotype was recorded a few times. The chain combines TRBV12-5 with TRBJ2-1; D remains unclear. CDR1 LGHNT and CDR2 FRNRAP come from the germline V gene. This CDR3 comprises 15 residues. V lost 3 bases and J lost 5, with 14 bases in between. This CDR3 reads CASGFLGQINNEQFF. CDR3 in DNA: TGTGCTAGTGGTTTCCTAGGTCAGATAAACAATGAGCAGTTCTTC.

This chain connects TRBV28 to TRBJ2-5, with a possible D match to TRBD2 (6 bases). The V end was cut by 5 bases, the J end by 4 bases, with 14 bases between. The CDR3 runs to 14 residues. CDR1 and CDR2 from the germline V gene are MDHEN and SYDVKM. The CDR3 DNA reads TGTGCCAGCAGTAAGACTAGTGCGATAGAGACCCAGTACTTC. This encodes CASSKTSAIETQYF.